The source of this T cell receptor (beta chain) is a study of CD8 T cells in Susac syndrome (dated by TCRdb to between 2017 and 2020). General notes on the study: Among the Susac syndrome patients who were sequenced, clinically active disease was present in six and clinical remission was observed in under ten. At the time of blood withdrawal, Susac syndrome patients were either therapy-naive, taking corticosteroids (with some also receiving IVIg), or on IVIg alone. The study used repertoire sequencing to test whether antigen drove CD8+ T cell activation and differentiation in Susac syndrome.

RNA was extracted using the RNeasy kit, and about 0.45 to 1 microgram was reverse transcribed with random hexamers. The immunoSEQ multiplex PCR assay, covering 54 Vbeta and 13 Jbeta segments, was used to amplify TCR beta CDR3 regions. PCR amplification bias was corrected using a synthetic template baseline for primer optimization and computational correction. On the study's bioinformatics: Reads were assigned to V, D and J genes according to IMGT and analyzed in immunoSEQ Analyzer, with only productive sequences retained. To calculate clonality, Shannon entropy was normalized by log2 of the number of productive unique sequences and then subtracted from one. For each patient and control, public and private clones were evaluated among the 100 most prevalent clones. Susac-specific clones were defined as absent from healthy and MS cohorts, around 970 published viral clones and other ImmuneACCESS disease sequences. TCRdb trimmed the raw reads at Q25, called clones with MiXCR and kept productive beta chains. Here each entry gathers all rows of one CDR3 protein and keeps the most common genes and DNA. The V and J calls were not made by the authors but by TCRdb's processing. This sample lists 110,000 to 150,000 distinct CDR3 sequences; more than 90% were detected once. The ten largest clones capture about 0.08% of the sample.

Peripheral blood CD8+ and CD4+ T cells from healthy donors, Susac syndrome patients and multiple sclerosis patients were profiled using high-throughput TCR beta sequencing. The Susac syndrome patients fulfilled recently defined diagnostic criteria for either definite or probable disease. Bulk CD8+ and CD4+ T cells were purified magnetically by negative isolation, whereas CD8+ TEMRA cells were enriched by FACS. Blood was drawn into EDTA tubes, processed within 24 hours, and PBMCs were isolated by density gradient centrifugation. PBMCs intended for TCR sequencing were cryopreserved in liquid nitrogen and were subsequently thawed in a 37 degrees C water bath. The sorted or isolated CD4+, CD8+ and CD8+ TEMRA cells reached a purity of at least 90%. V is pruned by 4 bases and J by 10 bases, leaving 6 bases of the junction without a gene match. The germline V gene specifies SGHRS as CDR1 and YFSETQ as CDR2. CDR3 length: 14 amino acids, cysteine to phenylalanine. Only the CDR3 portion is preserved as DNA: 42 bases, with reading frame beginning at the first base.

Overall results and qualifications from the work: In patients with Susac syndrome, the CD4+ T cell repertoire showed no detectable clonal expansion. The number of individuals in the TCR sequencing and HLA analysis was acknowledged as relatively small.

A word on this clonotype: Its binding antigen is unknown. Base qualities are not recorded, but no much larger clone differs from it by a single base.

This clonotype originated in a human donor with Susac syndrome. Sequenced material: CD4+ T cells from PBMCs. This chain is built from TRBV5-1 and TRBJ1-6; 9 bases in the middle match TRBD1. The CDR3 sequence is CASSTLTGGSPLHF. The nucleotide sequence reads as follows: TGCGCCAGCAGCACTTTGACAGGGGGATCACCCCTCCACTTT.